One and the same sample provided the 27 T cell receptor beta chains below, sequenced in a study of shared clonotypes between healthy human individuals. CD8 cells classed as naive were CD45RO-negative and positively selected for CCR7, excluding terminally differentiated effector memory CD45RA+ cells. Assay used: immunoSEQ multiplex PCR; TCRdb lists only in-frame clones, some missing. This table holds about 2 million clones, roughly 94% found once. The sample comprised naive CD8+ T cells sorted from blood. The receptor set was obtained from a young man in good health.

Notes on this clone: Other DNA variants within this sample encode the same CDR3. The V and J genes are TRBV10-1 and TRBJ2-3; D is unresolved. The germline CDR1 and CDR2 sequences are WNHNN and SYGVQD (reference sequence). V was clipped by 3 bases and J by 2 bases, with 0 bases between them. There are 11 residues in the CDR3. CDR3 in DNA: TGCGCCAGCAGTGACACAGATACGCAGTATTTT. Translation: CASSDTDTQYF.

The chain has TRBV6-5 and TRBJ1-1; D uncertain. Germline V CDR1 and CDR2: MNHEY, SVGAGI. This CDR3 comprises 16 residues. Deletions cut 0 bases from V and 1 base from J, with 12 bases between. The DNA of the CDR3 is TGTGCCAGCAGTTACTCGCCCTGGGTAGAGAACACTGAAGCTTTCTTT. Residues: CASSYSPWVENTEAFF.

CDR3 bases: TGTGCCAGCAGCCCATTTTTCATGAACACTGAAGCTTTCTTT. It yields the protein CASSPFFMNTEAFF. The chain joins TRBV7-2 to TRBJ1-1, with D unresolved. The V and J ends lost 5 bases and 0 bases respectively, with 10 bases between them. This CDR3 has 14 residues. Per germline, CDR1 SGHTA and CDR2 FQGNSA.

The gene calls are TRBV28 and TRBJ2-1; D uncertain. Trimming left V 6 bases short and J 4 bases short, with 10 bases between. The CDR3 is made up of 13 amino acids. CDR1 and CDR2 from the germline V gene are MDHEN and SYDVKM. The chain's CDR3 is CASRGDSYNEQFF. CDR3 in DNA: TGTGCCAGCAGGGGCGACTCGTACAATGAGCAGTTCTTC.

In this sample, this clone turned up once. The genes are TRBV11-2 and TRBJ2-1, with TRBD1 matching 8 bases. There are 13 residues in the CDR3. J gave up 5 bases and V 10 bases, and 7 bases lay outside the gene matches. Per germline, CDR1 SGHAT and CDR2 FQNNGV. The chain's CDR3 is CAIPGTGHNEQFF. CDR3 coding DNA: TGTGCCATTCCCGGGACAGGACACAATGAGCAGTTCTTC.

This chain uses TRBV4-3 with TRBJ2-3, with D possibly TRBD1 on 5 matching bases. The CDR3 has 15 residues. Between the trimmed V and J ends, which lost 1 base and 10 bases, there was a span of 18 bases. Germline CDR1 and CDR2: LGHNA and YSLEER. CDR3 nucleotides: TGCGCCAGCAGCCAAGTAGAAGGGGCCGATTCCGCGCAGTATTTT. It codes for CASSQVEGADSAQYF.

Here the CDR3 reads CASSPAGQALETQYF. The CDR3 region has the DNA TGTGCCAGCAGCCCGGCGGGACAGGCCTTAGAGACCCAGTACTTC. This chain joins TRBV5-6 and TRBJ2-5; 8 nucleotides agree with TRBD1. This CDR3 region has 15 residues. The trim removed 4 bases at V and 4 bases at J, leaving 9 bases unmatched. Germline CDR1 and CDR2: SGHDT and YYEEEE.

V usage is TRBV28 and J usage is TRBJ2-5; a possible D gene is TRBD2 (7 bases). The CDR3 runs to 13 residues. CDR1 and CDR2 from the germline V gene are MDHEN and SYDVKM. V lost 6 bases to trimming and J lost 4 bases, with 12 bases between them. This CDR3 reads CASRGGPGETQYF. As DNA, the CDR3 is TGTGCCAGCAGGGGGGGGCCGGGAGAGACCCAGTACTTC.

This chain joins TRBV2 and TRBJ2-5; D remains unclear. The CDR3 is 8 residues long. Germline CDR1 and CDR2: SNHLY and FYNNEI. Trimming stripped 8 bases from V and 9 bases from J, with 4 bases between. The CDR3 region is CASEAQYF. As DNA, the CDR3 is TGTGCCAGCGAGGCCCAGTACTTC.

Remarks on this clone: This sample also contains other DNA sequences that code for the same CDR3. J is TRBJ2-7 and V is TRBV5-6; 10 bases align to TRBD1. Germline assignment: CDR1 SGHDT and CDR2 YYEEEE. Losses at the gene ends were 3 bases for V and 2 bases for J; bases not matched to a gene: 2. There are 14 residues in the CDR3. DNA for the CDR3: TGTGCCAGCAGCTGGGGGACAGGGGCCTACGAGCAGTACTTC. This translates into CASSWGTGAYEQYF.

The CDR3 protein is CASSSSPKGSSYEQYF. CDR3 coding DNA: TGTGCCAGCAGTTCCTCTCCGAAGGGGAGCTCCTACGAGCAGTACTTC. The V call is TRBV27, the J call TRBJ2-7, with D possibly being TRBD1 or TRBD2 (5 bases each). This CDR3 comprises 16 residues. Germline CDR1 MNHEY, CDR2 SMNVEV (reference sequence). Trimming pared 4 bases from V and 0 bases from J, leaving 16 bases between.

J is TRBJ2-3 and V is TRBV6-6; D not certain. V was trimmed by 0 bases and J by 4 bases, leaving 8 bases between them. From germline, CDR1 is MNHNY and CDR2 SVGAGI (reference sequence). The CDR3 length is 14 residues. For the CDR3, the DNA is TGTGCCAGCAGTTACTCTAGTCAGGCAGATACGCAGTATTTT. This sequence encodes CASSYSSQADTQYF.

The chain recombines TRBV29-1 with TRBJ1-2; D uncertain. Looked up from germline, CDR1 is SQVTM and CDR2 is ANQGSEA. Trimming shortened V by 0 bases and J by 3 bases, and 11 bases separated the two germline ends. The CDR3 runs 14 residues. CDR3 residues: CSVEDQTKDYGYTF. Here the CDR3 DNA reads TGCAGCGTTGAAGATCAGACAAAGGACTATGGCTACACCTTC.

The chain recombines TRBV5-8 with TRBJ2-1; no firm D call. The CDR3 contains 13 residues. The germline gives CDR1 SGHTS, CDR2 YDEGEE. Trimming stripped 4 bases from V and 3 bases from J, with 8 bases between. CDR3 residues: CASSNGIYNEQFF. Written as DNA, the CDR3 is TGTGCCAGCAGCAACGGAATCTACAATGAGCAGTTCTTC. Using reference TRBV5-8 and TRBJ2-1 for the parts outside the CDR3, the full variable domain is EAGVTQSPTHLIKTRGQQATLRCSPISGHTSVYWYQQALGLGLQFLLWYDEGEERNRGNFPPRFSGRQFPNYSSELNVNALELEDSALYLCASSNGIYNEQFFGPGTRLTVL.

As regards this clone: Distinct nucleotide sequences in the sample also encode this CDR3. The rearrangement joins TRBV5-6 to TRBJ1-6; D unclear. The V and J ends lost 4 bases and 7 bases respectively, with 6 bases between them. The CDR3 is 12 amino acids. From germline, CDR1 is SGHDT and CDR2 YYEEEE. CDR3 in DNA: TGTGCCAGCAGCCCCGGGAATTCACCCCTCCACTTT. Amino acids: CASSPGNSPLHF. Variable domain in full (rest from reference TRBV5-6 and TRBJ1-6): DAGVTQSPTHLIKTRGQQVTLRCSPKSGHDTVSWYQQALGQGPQFIFQYYEEEERQRGNFPDRFSGHQFPNYSSELNVNALLLGDSALYLCASSPGNSPLHFGNGTRLTVT.

The chain has TRBV6-1 and TRBJ2-7, with TRBD2 identical over 10 bases. CDR3 length equals 13 residues. V was pared by 5 bases and J by 2 bases, with 0 bases of the junction left unmatched. The germline CDR1 and CDR2 sequences are MNHNS and SASEGT. The CDR3 spells CASSLAGAYEQYF. The CDR3 DNA reads TGTGCCAGCAGTCTAGCGGGAGCCTACGAGCAGTACTTC.

This chain uses TRBV2 with TRBJ2-7; D is unclear. Trimming cost V 4 bases and J 0 bases, with 13 bases left between them. This CDR3 region has 15 residues. CDR1 is SNHLY and CDR2 is FYNNEI in the germline V gene. The CDR3 DNA reads TGTGCCAGCAGTGGGTTGGGTGCTAGCTCCTACGAGCAGTACTTC. This translates into CASSGLGASSYEQYF.

The V call is TRBV4-1, the J call TRBJ2-3; D is uncertain. This CDR3 has 13 amino acids. Between the trimmed V and J ends, which lost 4 bases and 7 bases, there was a span of 12 bases. Germline loops: CDR1 MGHRA, CDR2 YSYEKL. CDR3 bases: TGCGCCAGCAGCCCCGACCCCCTGAATACGCAGTATTTT. Translating gives CASSPDPLNTQYF.

The sample holds one count of this clone. The CDR3 DNA reads TGTGCCAGCAGGGGAAACTACGAGCAGTACTTC. Translated: CASRGNYEQYF. The chain is built from TRBV10-3 and TRBJ2-7; D is possibly TRBD1 (6 bases). Germline V gene data show CDR1 as ENHRY and CDR2 as SYGVKD. The CDR3 sequence is 11 residues long. V was pared by 10 bases and J by 3 bases, with 10 bases between.

Details on this clone: Different DNA sequences within this sample yield the same CDR3. The rearrangement links TRBV4-1 to TRBJ1-5; tentatively, D is TRBD1 (6 bases). The CDR3 is made up of 15 amino acids. The germline CDR1 and CDR2 sequences are MGHRA and YSYEKL. V lost 1 base and J lost 4, with 11 bases in between. Here the CDR3 reads CASSQVGGANQPQHF. The CDR3 coding sequence is TGCGCCAGCAGCCAAGTTGGGGGGGCAAATCAGCCCCAGCATTTT.

The chain combines TRBV7-6 with TRBJ2-7, with TRBD2 matching 7 bases. CDR1 and CDR2 from the germline V gene are SGHVS and FNYEAQ. V was pared by 5 bases and J by 13 bases, with 20 bases of the junction left unmatched. This CDR3 is 15 amino acids long. CDR3: CASSRGAVAGGLQYF. Written as DNA, the CDR3 is TGTGCCAGCAGCCGAGGGGCAGTAGCGGGCGGGCTCCAATACTTC.

The V call is TRBV5-4, the J call TRBJ1-2, with 7 bases fitting TRBD1. Per germline, CDR1 SGHNT and CDR2 YYREEE (reference sequence). V gave up 3 bases and J gave up 4 bases; unmatched junction bases: 15. This CDR3 comprises 17 residues. The CDR3 DNA follows: TGTGCCAGCAGCTCCCCGGGGACAGTAACCTTCTTCTATGGCTACACCTTC. As protein: CASSSPGTVTFFYGYTF.

This rearrangement joins TRBV6-5 to TRBJ2-7; the D gene is possibly TRBD1 (5 bases). This CDR3 has 12 residues. The V gene's germline CDR1 is MNHEY and CDR2 SVGAGI. V was shortened by 8 bases and J by 5 bases, with 13 bases between the two germline ends. CDR3 loop: CASGTGPHEQYF. CDR3 DNA sequence: TGTGCCAGCGGAACAGGCCCCCACGAGCAGTACTTC.

This chain connects TRBV11-2 to TRBJ2-1, with 7 positions matching TRBD2. Germline lookup yields CDR1 SGHAT and CDR2 FQNNGV. CDR3 length: 13 amino acids. J lost 9 bases, V lost 3 bases, and 5 bases had no gene match. The CDR3 DNA reads TGTGCCAGCAGCTTCTCCGGGGAGGGTGAGCAGTTCTTC. It is translated as CASSFSGEGEQFF.

The J gene is TRBJ2-1, the V gene TRBV2, with 9 bases lining up with TRBD1. CDR1 is SNHLY and CDR2 is FYNNEI in the germline V gene. V trimming: 8 bases; J trimming: 6 bases; junction bases outside the gene matches: 11. The CDR3 runs 15 residues. For the CDR3, the DNA is TGTGCCAGCCGGGACAGGGTGTTTTTGGGCAATGAGCAGTTCTTC. Protein product: CASRDRVFLGNEQFF.

V gene TRBV5-8 combines with J gene TRBJ1-5, with 7 positions matching TRBD1. V lost 4 bases to trimming and J lost 1 base; unmatched junction nucleotides: 5. Per the germline V gene, CDR1 is SGHTS and CDR2 is YDEGEE. The CDR3 is 15 residues long. CDR3 residues: CASSPGTESNQPQHF. The DNA for the CDR3 is TGTGCCAGCAGCCCCGGGACAGAAAGCAATCAGCCCCAGCATTTT.

V gene TRBV4-3 combines with J gene TRBJ1-6; 7 bases fit TRBD1. The CDR3 loop spans 14 amino acids. The germline V gene has CDR1 LGHNA and CDR2 YSLEER. V gave up 4 bases and J gave up 4 bases; unmatched junction bases: 1. The CDR3 DNA follows: TGCGCCAGCAGCCTGGACAGGTATAATTCACCCCTCCACTTT. This encodes CASSLDRYNSPLHF.